The 11 T cell receptor beta chains below all came from one sample that was sequenced in a study of cytomegalovirus exposure and HLA in healthy donors. 13 Jbeta primers and 60 Vbeta primers were used for the PCR. TCRdb's table, derived via immunoSEQ multiplex PCR, lists solely in-frame clones and lacks some. The sample shows fewer than 200,000 clones, 77% of them seen only once. Sequenced material: PBMCs. The receptors here all came from a woman aged 40 to 50 in good health and CMV-seropositive.

The gene calls are TRBV7-2 and TRBJ1-1; D not resolved. V was trimmed by 3 bases and J by 6 bases, leaving 11 bases between them. The germline V gene encodes CDR1 SGHTA and CDR2 FQGNSA. This CDR3 contains 13 residues. The CDR3 coding sequence is TGTGCCAGCAGCTTTGGAGGGAGCGCTGAAGCTTTCTTT. This gives the protein CASSFGGSAEAFF. Complete variable domain (other parts from reference TRBV7-2 and TRBJ1-1): GAGVSQSPSNKVTEKGKDVELRCDPISGHTALYWYRQSLGQGLEFLIYFQGNSAPDKSGLPSDRFSAERTGGSVSTLTIQRTQQEDSAVYLCASSFGGSAEAFFGQGTRLTVV.

The chain uses TRBV10-3 and TRBJ2-1; TRBD2 matches 9 bases. The CDR3 has 20 amino acids. Germline lookup yields CDR1 ENHRY and CDR2 SYGVKD. With 7 bases clipped from V and 2 bases from J, the junction kept 21 bases outside the gene matches. The CDR3 DNA reads as TGTGCCATCAAAGGGGAATCGAGGGTGGCTAGCGGGGCTACCTACAATGAGCAGTTCTTC. It encodes CAIKGESRVASGATYNEQFF.

The V call is TRBV18, the J call TRBJ2-1; D is ambiguous. The V end was cut by 5 bases, the J end by 7 bases, with 18 bases between. The CDR3 is made up of 15 amino acids. Germline CDR1 KGHSH, CDR2 LQKENI. The CDR3 nucleotides are TGTGCCAGCTCATCCAACTCCATTCTTCCTAATGAGCAGTTCTTC. Translation: CASSSNSILPNEQFF.

This chain connects TRBV6-5 to TRBJ2-3, with 9 bases fitting TRBD2. Germline-derived CDR1 and CDR2 are MNHEY and SVGAGI. J was trimmed by 0 bases and V by 2 bases; bases with no gene match: 3. The CDR3 totals 16 residues. In DNA form, the CDR3 reads TGTGCCAGCAGTTACAGAGCGGGGGGCAGCACAGATACGCAGTATTTT. It translates to CASSYRAGGSTDTQYF.

V gene TRBV6-5 combines with J gene TRBJ2-1; possibly TRBD2 for D (7 bases). Germline CDR1 is MNHEY and CDR2 is SVGAGI. With 4 bases removed from V and 4 bases from J, the gap between germline ends came to 17 bases. This CDR3 has 16 amino acids. CDR3 sequence reads: CASSSRGAHEYNEQFF. The CDR3 DNA is TGTGCCAGCAGTTCCCGGGGGGCGCATGAATACAATGAGCAGTTCTTC.

This sequence joins TRBV6-5 and TRBJ2-7; TRBD2 is a possible D gene (5 bases). Germline V gene sequence: CDR1 MNHEY, CDR2 SVGAGI. This CDR3 region has 14 residues. The germline V and J ends were trimmed by 8 bases and 6 bases, with 20 bases remaining between them. CDR3 loop: CASALGSLTGEQYF. The DNA for the CDR3 is TGTGCCAGCGCCTTGGGGAGCTTGACGGGCGAGCAGTACTTC.

The rearrangement uses TRBV5-4 and TRBJ2-7; 7 bases agree with TRBD1. This CDR3 is built from 12 residues. CDR1 and CDR2 from the germline V gene are SGHNT and YYREEE (reference sequence). V lost 5 bases and J lost 5; bases outside the gene matches: 4. Here the CDR3 DNA reads TGTGCCAGCAGTAGAGGGGGCAACGAGCAGTACTTC. Its protein is CASSRGGNEQYF.

The V call is TRBV5-1, the J call TRBJ1-2; D is ambiguous. The germline V gene encodes CDR1 SGHRS and CDR2 YFSETQ. This CDR3 region has 15 residues. Trimming pared 4 bases from V and 4 bases from J, leaving 17 bases between. CDR3 sequence reads: CASSVASVEGYGYTF. The CDR3 nucleotides are TGCGCCAGCAGCGTAGCCTCCGTGGAGGGCTATGGCTACACCTTC.

This clone turned up a few times. The gene calls are TRBV28 and TRBJ1-5, with a tentative D call TRBD1 (6 bases). Trimming pared 6 bases from V and 6 bases from J, leaving 18 bases between. Germline CDR1 reads MDHEN; CDR2 reads SYDVKM. CDR3 length: 15 residues. The CDR3 nucleotides are TGTGCCAGCAGCCCTCGTCCAGGGGAAGGTCAGCCCCAGCATTTT. Amino acids: CASSPRPGEGQPQHF.

The V gene is TRBV10-2, the J gene TRBJ1-6; 8 nucleotides agree with TRBD1. CDR1 is WSHSY, CDR2 SAAADI, per germline. The CDR3 is made up of 14 amino acids. Unmatched junction bases numbered 10, after V lost 3 bases and J lost 15 bases. CDR3 sequence: CASSDQRNRGNLHF. The CDR3 DNA follows: TGCGCCAGCAGTGACCAGAGGAACAGGGGGAACCTCCACTTT.

J is TRBJ1-5 and V is TRBV7-2; no definite D call. V was cut by 2 bases and J by 1 base, with 9 bases left in between. This CDR3 has 15 amino acids. CDR1 and CDR2 (germline): SGHTA, FQGNSA. In DNA, the CDR3 is TGTGCCAGCAGCTTATGGGCATCGAGCAATCAGCCCCAGCATTTT. Translating gives CASSLWASSNQPQHF.